This T cell receptor beta chain was recorded in a study of cytomegalovirus exposure and HLA in healthy donors. Overall study results and limits: According to reports, the classifier identified cytomegalovirus status with high specificity and sensitivity. The listing of 150 to 200 TCR beta chains classed them as cytomegalovirus-associated. Relative to equally common others, HLA-associated TCR beta chains showed greater clonal expansion in a later analysis.

Donors consisted of healthy bone marrow donors. CDR1 and CDR2 (germline): SGHTA, FQGTGA. With 5 bases clipped from V and 1 base from J, the junction kept 3 bases outside the gene matches. The CDR3 loop spans 15 amino acids. Points on this clone: Its antigen remains unknown.

PCR employed 60 Vbeta and 13 Jbeta primers. Generated by immunoSEQ multiplex PCR, the TCRdb table keeps only in-frame clones and is missing some. The table lists fewer than 130,000 clones, around three quarters of them singletons. The J gene is TRBJ2-3, the V gene TRBV7-3, with 10 nucleotides matching TRBD2. The receptor was isolated from a woman aged 30 to 39 in good health and CMV-seronegative. Sequencing input: PBMCs. As DNA, the CDR3 is TGTGCCAGCAGCCGCGGACTAGCGGGCACAGATACGCAGTATTTT. Translation gives CASSRGLAGTDTQYF. The full variable domain, rest sourced from reference TRBV7-3 and TRBJ2-3, is GAGVSQTPSNKVTEKGKYVELRCDPISGHTALYWYRQSLGQGPEFLIYFQGTGAADDSGLPNDRFFAVRPEGSVSTLKIQRTERGDSAVYLCASSRGLAGTDTQYFGPGTRLTVL.